One sample yielded the 11 T cell receptor beta chains listed below, sequenced in a study of T cell responses to AZD1222 COVID-19 vaccine. Some clones are missing from TCRdb's copy, which holds only in-frame ones; the method was immunoSEQ multiplex PCR. In the table there are about 140,000 clones, roughly 90% of which are singletons. The specimen was peripheral blood, collected on day 0 of AZD1222 vaccination. The origin of the receptors is an adult in good health.

The chain recombines TRBV11-3 with TRBJ1-4; a weak D match, TRBD1 (6 bases). V was cut by 5 bases and J by 0 bases, with 19 bases left in between. The length of the CDR3 is 18 residues. The germline CDR1 and CDR2 sequences are SGHNT and YENEEA. CDR3 in amino acids: CASSNPPGVFATNEKLFF. The DNA of the CDR3 is TGTGCCAGCAGCAACCCCCCAGGGGTGTTCGCAACTAATGAAAAACTGTTTTTT.

The chain uses TRBV10-3 and TRBJ1-5; D is perhaps TRBD1 (6 bases). V gave up 7 bases and J gave up 3 bases, with 13 bases separating them. The CDR3 is 14 residues long. Germline CDR1 reads ENHRY; CDR2 reads SYGVKD. The CDR3 DNA sequence: TGTGCCATCAAGGCAGGGGTTGACAATCAGCCCCAGCATTTT. Its translation is CAIKAGVDNQPQHF.

V is TRBV5-4 and J is TRBJ1-1; weak D call: TRBD1 (5 bases). The CDR3 has 13 residues. Germline-derived CDR1 and CDR2 are SGHNT and YYREEE (reference sequence). Trimming stripped 9 bases from V and 4 bases from J, with 16 bases between. The CDR3 DNA follows: TGTGCCACTGGGGCAGGGTCGGGCACTGAAGCTTTCTTT. Residues: CATGAGSGTEAFF.

The J gene is TRBJ1-1, the V gene TRBV5-1; unclear D gene. Looked up from germline, CDR1 is SGHRS and CDR2 is YFSETQ. The CDR3 extends over 13 amino acids. The ends were cut back, 2 bases at V and 1 base at J, with 6 bases in the middle. CDR3 sequence: CASSFPGNTEAFF. In nucleotides, the CDR3 is TGCGCCAGCAGCTTCCCAGGGAACACTGAAGCTTTCTTT.

The gene calls are TRBV19 and TRBJ1-1, with D perhaps matching TRBD1 (5 bases). The CDR3 has 11 residues. V was shortened by 6 bases and J by 8 bases, with 10 bases between the two germline ends. Germline CDR1 LNHDA, CDR2 SQIVND (reference sequence). CDR3 DNA: TGTGCCAGTAGCCAACGGGGGGAAGCTTTCTTT. Translated: CASSQRGEAFF.

This sequence joins TRBV5-6 and TRBJ2-3; D call uncertain. The CDR3 consists of 16 residues. The germline V gene encodes CDR1 SGHDT and CDR2 YYEEEE. The V gene lost 1 base and the J gene lost 2 bases, with 14 bases spanning the gap. The CDR3 region is CASSLFAALFTDTQYF. The DNA of the CDR3 is TGTGCCAGCAGCTTGTTTGCGGCCCTATTCACAGATACGCAGTATTTT.

The chain carries TRBV4-1 and TRBJ2-7; TRBD1 matches at 7 bases. V trimming: 4 bases; J trimming: 2 bases; junction bases outside the gene matches: 8. The CDR3 has 15 residues. Germline-derived CDR1 and CDR2 are MGHRA and YSYEKL. This chain's CDR3 is CASSRSTGNPYEQYF. The CDR3 DNA reads TGCGCCAGCAGCCGATCGACAGGGAACCCCTACGAGCAGTACTTC.

The chain is built from TRBV9 and TRBJ2-4, with D possibly being TRBD2 (5 bases). Germline CDR1 reads SGDLS; CDR2 reads YYNGEE. The CDR3 length is 13 residues. The V and J ends lost 4 bases and 8 bases respectively, with 13 bases between them. The CDR3 here is CASSRGSEDIQYF. CDR3 in DNA: TGTGCCAGCAGCCGAGGTAGCGAGGACATTCAGTACTTC. The variable domain in full, with the rest retrieved from reference TRBV9 and TRBJ2-4, is DSGVTQTPKHLITATGQRVTLRCSPRSGDLSVYWYQQSLDQGLQFLIQYYNGEERAKGNILERFSAQQFPDLHSELNLSSLELGDSALYFCASSRGSEDIQYFGAGTRLSVL.

The chain joins TRBV18 to TRBJ2-3; no clear D gene. Trimming removed 6 bases from V and 2 bases from J, with 3 bases in between. CDR3 length: 11 amino acids. Germline CDR1 reads KGHSH; CDR2 reads LQKENI. The CDR3 DNA follows: TGTGCCAGCTCCATCACAGATACGCAGTATTTT. Translation gives CASSITDTQYF. Full variable domain (remainder filled in from reference TRBV18 and TRBJ2-3): NAGVMQNPRHLVRRRGQEARLRCSPMKGHSHVYWYRQLPEEGLKFMVYLQKENIIDESGMPKERFSAEFPKEGPSILRIQQVVRGDSAAYFCASSITDTQYFGPGTRLTVL.

The chain employs TRBV19 and TRBJ1-2; a possible D gene is TRBD1 (5 bases). Germline V gene lookup returns CDR1 LNHDA and CDR2 SQIVND (reference sequence). The CDR3 runs 15 residues. Trimming stripped 10 bases from V and 10 bases from J, with 28 bases between. CDR3 sequence: CATTPLGGAGEAYTF. CDR3 bases: TGTGCCACCACCCCGCTGGGAGGGGCGGGTGAGGCCTACACCTTC. The full variable domain, its missing parts supplied by reference TRBV19 and TRBJ1-2, is DGGITQSPKYLFRKEGQNVTLSCEQNLNHDAMYWYRQDPGQGLRLIYYSQIVNDFQKGDIAEGYSVSREKKESFPLTVTSAQKNPTAFYLCATTPLGGAGEAYTFGSGTRLTVV.

This clone showed up many times. The chain carries TRBV5-6 and TRBJ2-1; perhaps TRBD2 as D (5 bases). The CDR3 is 16 residues long. Germline CDR1 reads SGHDT; CDR2 reads YYEEEE. Between the trimmed V and J ends, which lost 2 bases and 3 bases, there was a span of 15 bases. The CDR3 region is CASSFKTIAFYNEQFF. Written as DNA, the CDR3 is TGTGCCAGCAGCTTTAAGACAATAGCGTTCTACAATGAGCAGTTCTTC.